This TCR beta chain was identified in a study of blood T cell repertoires in COVID-19. Turning to the study itself: Acute and convalescent COVID-19 samples came from the United States, Italy and Spain. PBMCs, B-cell-depleted T cells, or T cells were the source of the cDNA or gDNA that made up the material.

The CDR3 has 17 residues. V shed 5 bases, J shed 7 bases, and the junction held 15 bases outside the gene matches. Germline V CDR1 and CDR2: MNHEY, SVGEGT. Authors' data handling: Amplifying reference gene primers gave estimates of nucleated cell counts. TCRdb keeps only in-frame clones here, not all; method: immunoSEQ multiplex PCR. V and J calls and clone size come straight from that table; D and trimming were deduced from the DNA. In the table there are hundreds of thousands of clones, approximately 90% of which are singletons. In its sample, this clone was seen a few times. The clonotype comes from a woman in her 30s with active or convalescent COVID-19. The gene calls are TRBV6-2 or TRBV6-3 and TRBJ2-1; TRBD2 matches 9 bases. Sequencing was carried out using peripheral blood. The CDR3 coding sequence is TGTGCCAGCAGTCTCGGGACTAGCCTTCGAGCGGGGAATGAGCAGTTCTTC. It is translated as CASSLGTSLRAGNEQFF.